The 12 T cell receptor beta chains in this list originate from one sample, sequenced in a study of low-dose radiotherapy and immunotherapy resistance in tumors. TRAV- and TRBV-specific primers primed first-strand cDNA, covering alpha and beta chains. PCR amplification of the TCRs was performed with Phusion for approximately 20 PCR cycles, and it relied on a constant-region primer together with a V-primer adapter. From the reads, TCRdb called clonotypes with MiXCR, one entry per CDR3 protein. The data show 35,000 to 45,000 distinct CDR3 sequences, less than 30% seen once. Time point here: after trial treatment. Specified treatment: LDRT plus nivolumab, ipilimumab, low-dose cyclophosphamide and aspirin (RACIN trial). Specimen: PBMCs, collected after low-dose radiotherapy plus immunotherapy. Receptors originate from a male donor with prostate cancer.

This clonotype was counted at least ten times. The genes are TRBV2 and TRBJ2-6; no definite D call. Germline CDR1 SNHLY, CDR2 FYNNEI. This CDR3 region has 15 residues. V gave up 6 bases and J gave up 4 bases, with 13 bases separating them. CDR3 residues: CASRATDSGANVLTF. The CDR3 DNA reads as TGTGCCAGCAGAGCCACAGATTCAGGGGCCAACGTCCTGACTTTC.

This clonotype was detected only a few times. The CDR3 here is CATSANPGETQYF. The CDR3 DNA follows: TGTGCCACCAGTGCGAATCCAGGAGAGACCCAGTACTTC. This rearrangement joins TRBV24-1 to TRBJ2-5; D call uncertain. Germline V gives CDR1 KGHDR, CDR2 SFDVKD. The CDR3 runs 13 residues. The V end was cut by 5 bases, the J end by 4 bases, with 10 bases between.

This clonotype occurred a few times. V gene TRBV3-1 combines with J gene TRBJ2-1; D uncertain. Trimming took off 0 bases at V and 5 bases at J, with 11 bases between the two ends. The germline V gene encodes CDR1 LGHDT and CDR2 YNNKEL (reference sequence). This CDR3 contains 15 residues. This chain's CDR3 is CASSQDRRRNNEQFF. The DNA for the CDR3 is TGTGCCAGCAGCCAAGACAGGAGACGAAACAATGAGCAGTTCTTC.

This clonotype was picked up many times. The CDR3: CAIRAPTGADTGELFF. The CDR3 DNA reads TGTGCCATCAGGGCCCCTACAGGGGCGGACACCGGGGAGCTGTTTTTT. The gene calls are TRBV10-3 and TRBJ2-2; 7 nucleotides agree with TRBD1. The CDR3 spans 16 residues. Per germline, CDR1 ENHRY and CDR2 SYGVKD. Trimming at V came to 6 bases and at J to 3 bases, leaving 10 bases not matched to a gene.

The table lists this clonotype with many counts. This chain links TRBV19 with TRBJ2-1, with 10 nucleotides matching TRBD2. The CDR3 is 15 residues long. Germline lookup yields CDR1 LNHDA and CDR2 SQIVND (reference sequence). V shed 5 bases, J shed 3 bases, and the junction held 4 bases outside the gene matches. The CDR3 reads CASSPGTSDYNEQFF. CDR3 DNA sequence: TGTGCCAGTAGTCCAGGGACTAGCGACTACAATGAGCAGTTCTTC.

This clonotype rates as medium-sized (0.01 to 0.1%). The chain carries TRBV20-1 and TRBJ2-7; D is uncertain. This CDR3 has 12 amino acids. V lost 2 bases and J lost 9, with 14 bases in between. Germline-derived CDR1 and CDR2 are DFQATT and SNEGSKA (reference sequence). The CDR3 nucleotides are TGCAGTGCTAGATTCGCCTCTTTAGGGCAGTACTTC. Residues: CSARFASLGQYF.

V usage is TRBV3-1 and J usage is TRBJ2-1, with 14 bases fitting TRBD2. CDR1 LGHDT and CDR2 YNNKEL come from the germline V gene (reference sequence). The CDR3 consists of 19 residues. V shed 2 bases and J 4 bases; nucleotides not matched to a gene: 10. The CDR3 loop is CASSQRGGTSGSRYNEQFF. DNA for the CDR3: TGTGCCAGCAGCCAACGAGGCGGGACTAGCGGGAGTCGGTACAATGAGCAGTTCTTC.

J is TRBJ2-3 and V is TRBV27, with unresolved D. The CDR3 is 14 amino acids. The V end was cut by 3 bases, the J end by 3 bases, with 10 bases between. Germline-derived CDR1 and CDR2 are MNHEY and SMNVEV (reference sequence). The CDR3 region has the DNA TGTGCCAGCAGTTTCGTTTCCGGGACAGATACGCAGTATTTT. Translation gives CASSFVSGTDTQYF.

At least ten counts were recorded for this clonotype. The chain employs TRBV4-1 and TRBJ1-2; tentative D call: TRBD1 (5 bases). The CDR3 runs 15 residues. Germline V lookup: CDR1 MGHRA, CDR2 YSYEKL. V lost 2 bases to trimming and J lost 0 bases, with 10 bases between them. The CDR3 DNA reads as TGCGCCAGCAGCCAACAGGACACCGCTAACTATGGCTACACCTTC. Encoded protein: CASSQQDTANYGYTF.

The V gene is TRBV30, the J gene TRBJ2-1, with 10 positions matching TRBD1. The length of the CDR3 is 13 residues. Germline V gives CDR1 GTSNPN, CDR2 SVGIG (reference sequence). The ends lost 3 bases at V and 10 bases at J; junction bases unmatched: 6. The CDR3: CAWSRDRGHEQFF. The CDR3 bases are TGTGCCTGGAGCCGGGACAGGGGCCACGAGCAGTTCTTC.

This clonotype was counted at least ten times. The chain couples TRBV7-8 to TRBJ1-2, with TRBD1 matching over 10 bases. The CDR3 contains 15 residues. The germline V gene has CDR1 SGHVS and CDR2 FQNEAQ. V trimming: 1 base; J trimming: 4 bases; junction bases outside the gene matches: 3. The chain's CDR3 is CASSLGQGAFYGYTF. The DNA of the CDR3 is TGTGCCAGCAGCTTAGGACAGGGGGCGTTCTATGGCTACACCTTC. Full variable domain (missing parts from reference TRBV7-8 and TRBJ1-2): GAGVSQSPRYKVAKRGQDVALRCDPISGHVSLFWYQQALGQGPEFLTYFQNEAQLDKSGLPSDRFFAERPEGSVSTLKIQRTQQEDSAVYLCASSLGQGAFYGYTFGSGTRLTVV.

This clonotype was counted ten times or more. The V call is TRBV20-1, the J call TRBJ2-1; D tentatively reads TRBD1 or TRBD2 (6 bases each). Trimming removed 0 bases from V and 11 bases from J, with 11 bases in between. This CDR3 has 12 amino acids. CDR1 DFQATT and CDR2 SNEGSKA come from the germline V gene (reference sequence). The CDR3: CSARDQGRQQFF. In nucleotides, the CDR3 is TGCAGTGCTAGAGATCAGGGGAGGCAGCAGTTCTTC.